The T cell receptor (beta chain) under discussion was sequenced for a study of blood T cell repertoires in COVID-19 (dated by TCRdb to the early 2020s). About the investigation overall: Samples covering the acute and convalescent phases of COVID-19 were provided by collaborators in the United States, Italy and Spain. The material from the prospective study consisted of cDNA or gDNA derived from T cells, B-cell-depleted T cells, or PBMCs. The dataset comprised deeply sampled blood TCRbeta repertoires from subjects exposed to, actively infected with, or recovered from COVID-19. The repertoires were released in a freely available public database meant as a resource for research on the immune response to SARS-CoV-2. The samples were drawn from two sources: the first 160 participants of the ongoing ImmuneRACE study, and over 950 subjects contributed by 6 global collaborators. Nearly every sample came with metadata listing a de-identified subject ID, COVID-19 status, age in years and sex. Where HLA class I and class II types were available, the types were taken from metadata supplied by the sample provider, not from assay-based typing. Study-level results and caveats: How much clinical and demographic metadata was included differed by source and by participant, and the metadata was provided uncurated.

Enrolling through a virtual design, the prospective study's participants ranged in age from roughly 18 to 90 years and lived across 24 United States geographic areas. Cohort assignment in the prospective study relied on participant-reported clinical history from a screening survey and a study questionnaire. ImmuneRACE Cohort 3 recovered participants were defined by two consecutive negative NP/OP PCR tests, healthcare professional clearance, or symptom resolution. In the prospective study, whole blood, serum and a nasopharyngeal or oropharyngeal swab were collected from each participant by mobile phlebotomists. Additional blood draws and questionnaires over an approximately 2-month period could optionally be provided by prospective study participants. Blood samples from the prospective study were shipped frozen or at room temperature prior to DNA extraction. TCRbeta CDR3 regions were amplified from genomic DNA using the immunoSEQ Assay, a bias-controlled multiplex PCR. In the paper's pipeline: Nucleated cell counts per sample were estimated from amplification of reference gene primers within the assay. To quantify the absolute abundance of each unique TCRbeta CDR3 rearrangement, sequence reads were collapsed and filtered. For each sample, productive Simpson clonality was calculated as the square root of Simpson's diversity index across productive rearrangements. The table was pulled from immuneACCESS by TCRdb, which kept in-frame rearrangements only. Such tables lose some clones; where checked, under half of the loss comes from unresolved V genes, and the rest has no known cause. The V and J calls and the clone size are those of that table, but D and trimming were determined from the DNA. A total of 130,000 or so clones appear in this sample, around 83% of them only once. The top ten hold 15% to 20% of the sample.

Counted from cysteine to phenylalanine, this CDR3 has 14 amino acids. CDR3 DNA is the only sequence kept; it has 42 bases, read in frame from the first base. CDR1 and CDR2, per the germline V gene (reference sequence), are LNHDA and SQIVND. The V end loses 6 bases and the J end loses 4 bases, and a stretch of 12 bases separates them. Details on this clone: Its antigen remains undetermined. No quality values exist for individual bases; no much larger clone is one base distant.

Specimen: PBMCs or T cells enriched from blood (not recorded which). The sequence was obtained from a man aged 25 to 40 who had recovered from COVID-19. The chain was built from TRBV19 and TRBJ1-4, and the D gene may be TRBD1, 5 bases matching. CDR3 loop: CASRGRDFNEKLFF. At the DNA level, the sequence is TGTGCCAGTAGGGGCAGGGACTTTAATGAAAAACTGTTTTTT.